The present T cell receptor beta chain was sequenced within a study of Graves' ophthalmopathy and Graves' hyperthyroidism. Overall study context: Untreated patients at initial diagnosis provided peripheral blood.

As the template, RNA transcripts were used to amplify TCR beta CDR3 regions. Following a first-round RT-PCR that used HTBI primers, a second-round multiplex PCR was carried out. TCRdb reanalysed the multiplex PCR reads using MiXCR and keeps one entry per CDR3 protein. The table shows 450,000 or so distinct CDR3 sequences, with approximately 15% occurring only once. This clonotype was detected ten times or more. The CDR3 runs to 17 residues. Germline V CDR1 and CDR2: SGHAT, FQNNGV. Unmatched junction bases numbered 11, after V lost 5 bases and J lost 3 bases. The J gene is TRBJ2-7, the V gene TRBV11-2, with 12 bases fitting TRBD1. Sample: blood. The receptor's source is a woman aged 25 to 45 with Graves' ophthalmopathy. CDR3 nucleotide sequence: TGTGCCAGCAGCCGCGGGGGACAGGGGGCGGCTTACTACGAGCAGTACTTC. It encodes CASSRGGQGAAYYEQYF. The whole variable domain, filled in from reference TRBV11-2 and TRBJ2-7, reads EAGVAQSPRYKIIEKRQSVAFWCNPISGHATLYWYQQILGQGPKLLIQFQNNGVVDDSQLPKDRFSAERLKGVDSTLKIQPAKLEDSAVYLCASSRGGQGAAYYEQYFGPGTRLTVT.